Below, 10 T cell receptor beta chains from the same sample are listed, as sequenced in a study of radiation and T cells in renal cell carcinoma. Libraries were prepared by immunoSEQ multiplex PCR; TCRdb keeps only in-frame clonotypes and omits some of them. The sample records under 20,000 clones, 55% to 80% being singletons. As to treatment: 15 Gy SBRT to primary tumor, nephrectomy 4 weeks later. Here the sequenced sample was tumor tissue, taken from a patient whose treatment included radiotherapy and nephrectomy. These receptors were obtained from a woman in her 70s with renal cell carcinoma.

The V call is TRBV2, the J call TRBJ2-2, with D tentatively TRBD2 (5 bases). V shed 8 bases and J shed 0 bases, with 13 bases lying between them. Germline CDR1 SNHLY, CDR2 FYNNEI. The CDR3 is made up of 15 amino acids. The CDR3 bases are TGTGCCAGCGAAAGGAGGTCAGCGAACACCGGGGAGCTGTTTTTT. Its translation: CASERRSANTGELFF.

This clone came up a few times. The chain joins TRBV6-6 to TRBJ1-2, with D uncertain. Germline lookup yields CDR1 MNHNY and CDR2 SVGAGI (reference sequence). With 8 bases removed from V and 2 bases from J, the gap between germline ends came to 9 bases. This CDR3 is 12 amino acids long. The CDR3 DNA reads TGTGCCAGCCTAAATGTGAACTATGGCTACACCTTC. Translating gives CASLNVNYGYTF.

On this clone: The sample carries other DNA sequences with the same CDR3. The chain carries TRBV5-1 and TRBJ2-7; D gene ambiguous. This CDR3 is 12 amino acids long. CDR1 is SGHRS, CDR2 YFSETQ, per germline. V lost 0 bases to trimming and J lost 1 base, with 2 bases between them. The CDR3 sequence: CASSLVSYEQYF. The DNA for the CDR3 is TGCGCCAGCAGCTTGGTATCCTACGAGCAGTACTTC.

The chain uses TRBV7-2 and TRBJ2-3; 8 nucleotides align to TRBD1. The trim removed 3 bases at V and 0 bases at J, leaving 14 bases unmatched. Per germline, CDR1 SGHTA and CDR2 FQGNSA. The CDR3 has 19 amino acids. The CDR3 loop is CASSFLTGAYKPSTDTQYF. The CDR3 nucleotides are TGTGCCAGCAGCTTCCTGACAGGGGCCTATAAACCTAGCACAGATACGCAGTATTTT.

The chain recombines TRBV10-1 with TRBJ2-5; the match to TRBD1 covers 10 bases. This CDR3 spans 15 amino acids. Germline V gene lookup returns CDR1 WNHNN and CDR2 SYGVQD (reference sequence). The ends lost 5 bases at V and 2 bases at J; junction bases unmatched: 5. As DNA, the CDR3 is TGCGCCAGCAGTAGGGACAGGGGTGAACAAGAGACCCAGTACTTC. This translates into CASSRDRGEQETQYF.

The gene calls are TRBV5-4 and TRBJ2-1; 11 bases match TRBD2. Looked up from germline, CDR1 is SGHNT and CDR2 is YYREEE (reference sequence). V dropped 2 bases and J dropped 2; count of bases not matched to a gene: 12. The CDR3 runs to 19 residues. The CDR3 DNA reads as TGTGCCAGCAGCTTTCCACTAGCGGGGGTTCTCCAAACCTACAATGAGCAGTTCTTC. The encoded protein is CASSFPLAGVLQTYNEQFF.

The chain joins TRBV28 to TRBJ1-5; no definite D call. V lost 5 bases and J 7 bases, leaving 12 bases between the germline ends. The CDR3 is made up of 13 amino acids. Germline V gives CDR1 MDHEN, CDR2 SYDVKM. This CDR3 is CASSPEIPQPQHF. DNA for the CDR3: TGTGCCAGCAGTCCGGAGATCCCCCAGCCCCAGCATTTT.

V is TRBV6-5 and J is TRBJ2-7, with D perhaps given as TRBD1 or TRBD2 (5 bases each). Germline V gene data show CDR1 as MNHEY and CDR2 as SVGAGI. The ends were cut back, 5 bases at V and 6 bases at J, with 14 bases in the middle. The CDR3 covers 13 residues. The CDR3 spells CASSAGMGVEQYF. CDR3 sequence (DNA): TGTGCCAGCAGTGCCGGGATGGGGGTCGAGCAGTACTTC.

Regarding this clone: Being one base from a much bigger clone, this may be a read error. The chain recombines TRBV5-4 with TRBJ1-2; D might be TRBD1 (6 bases). The ends were cut back, 4 bases at V and 2 bases at J, with 12 bases in the middle. The CDR3 spans 14 residues. Germline-derived CDR1 and CDR2 are SGHNT and YYREEE (reference sequence). The CDR3 loop is CASSHYRENYGYTF. In nucleotides, the CDR3 is TGTGCCAGCAGCCACTACAGGGAAAACTATGGCTACACCTTC.

This chain uses TRBV15 with TRBJ2-3; 7 bases align to TRBD1. Looked up from germline, CDR1 is LNHNV and CDR2 is YYDKDF (reference sequence). V was pared by 6 bases and J by 3 bases, with 9 bases of the junction left unmatched. The CDR3 length is 15 residues. DNA of the CDR3: TGTGCCACCAGTCCGCGGACAGGAGAAACAGATACGCAGTATTTT. As protein: CATSPRTGETDTQYF.